The 32 T cell receptor beta chains below come from one sample, sequenced in a study. TCRdb re-analysed the 5' RACE reads in MiXCR, keeping a single row per CDR3 protein. The sample records tens of thousands of distinct CDR3 sequences, approximately 24% being singletons. Sequencing used naive CD4+ T cells sorted from a lymph node. As for subset: naive CD4+ T cells, CD4+CD45RA+CD25-. These receptors were taken from a female donor with breast cancer.

The V gene is TRBV7-9, the J gene TRBJ1-6; D gene unclear. There are 15 residues in the CDR3. The V gene's germline CDR1 is SEHNR and CDR2 FQNEAQ (reference sequence). V gave up 5 bases and J gave up 0 bases, with 8 bases separating them. In nucleotides, the CDR3 is TGTGCCAGCAGCCGCGAAAGCTCCTATAATTCACCCCTCCACTTT. Translating gives CASSRESSYNSPLHF. Based on the CDR3 plus reference TRBV7-9 and TRBJ1-6, the full variable domain is DTGVSQNPRHKITKRGQNVTFRCDPISEHNRLYWYRQTLGQGPEFLTYFQNEAQLEKSRLLSDRFSAERPKGSFSTLEIQRTEQGDSAMYLCASSRESSYNSPLHFGNGTRLTVT.

This clonotype is labeled as medium-sized. The chain couples TRBV5-5 to TRBJ2-3; D may be TRBD1 or TRBD2 (6 bases each). The V gene lost 4 bases and the J gene lost 6 bases, with 15 bases spanning the gap. CDR3 length: 14 residues. The germline V gene encodes CDR1 SGHKS and CDR2 YYEKEE (reference sequence). The CDR3 nucleotides read TGTGCCAGCAGCCTGGAGTGGGGGGCTGATACGCAGTATTTT. Amino acid sequence: CASSLEWGADTQYF. Together with reference TRBV5-5 and TRBJ2-3, the CDR3 gives the full variable domain: DAGVTQSPTHLIKTRGQQVTLRCSPISGHKSVSWYQQVLGQGPQFIFQYYEKEERGRGNFPDRFSARQFPNYSSELNVNALLLGDSALYLCASSLEWGADTQYFGPGTRLTVL.

The chain has TRBV7-3 and TRBJ2-3, with 13 bases fitting TRBD2. CDR1 SGHTA and CDR2 FQGTGA come from the germline V gene. This CDR3 has 16 residues. V dropped 0 bases and J dropped 4; count of bases not matched to a gene: 1. The DNA of the CDR3 is TGTGCCAGCAGCTTAACCGGACTAGCGGGGGCAGATACGCAGTATTTT. This gives the protein CASSLTGLAGADTQYF.

This clonotype has just a few counts. This chain links TRBV9 with TRBJ2-1; 12 nucleotides match TRBD2. Germline V gene lookup returns CDR1 SGDLS and CDR2 YYNGEE. The CDR3 loop spans 16 amino acids. The V gene end was trimmed by 3 bases and the J gene end by 5 bases; junction bases not matched to a gene: 6. CDR3 amino acids: CASSDRTSGTNNEQFF. CDR3 in DNA: TGTGCCAGCAGCGACCGGACTAGCGGGACTAACAATGAGCAGTTCTTC.

As regards this clonotype: One base away lies a much larger clone, so this may be a sequencing read error. V is TRBV5-4 and J is TRBJ2-5; weak D call: TRBD1 (5 bases). The CDR3 contains 14 residues. Germline assignment: CDR1 SGHNT and CDR2 YYREEE (reference sequence). As DNA, the CDR3 is TGTACCAGCAGCCGCCAGGGAAAGGAAGAGACCCAGTACTTC. Translated: CTSSRQGKEETQYF.

The genes are TRBV6-2 or TRBV6-3 and TRBJ2-6, with D possibly being TRBD1 (5 bases). Germline values: CDR1 MNHEY, CDR2 SVGEGT. The CDR3 is 15 residues long. Trimming shortened V by 4 bases and J by 4 bases, and 11 bases separated the two germline ends. CDR3 DNA: TGTGCCAGCAGTTCGGGTGGGGCCGGGGCCAACGTCCTGACTTTC. Translation: CASSSGGAGANVLTF.

This clonotype was seen at least ten times. This chain uses TRBV27 with TRBJ2-1; the D is unclear. Germline V gene data show CDR1 as MNHEY and CDR2 as SMNVEV (reference sequence). Trimming removed 5 bases at V and 4 bases at J, with 6 bases between. This CDR3 region has 12 residues. As DNA, the CDR3 is TGTGCCAGCAGTGAGTCGTACAATGAGCAGTTCTTC. Protein: CASSESYNEQFF.

As for this clonotype: It may be a read error: a sequence one base away is much more abundant. The chain has TRBV6-5 and TRBJ1-3; TRBD1 might be the D (6 bases). This CDR3 comprises 14 residues. The V gene's germline CDR1 is MNHEY and CDR2 SVGAGI. CDR3 in DNA: TGTGCCAGCAGTTACTCGACAGGCGTAGACACCATGTATTTT. As protein: CASSYSTGVDTMYF.

V gene TRBV30 combines with J gene TRBJ1-2; D remains unclear. Per the germline V gene, CDR1 is GTSNPN and CDR2 is SVGIG (reference sequence). V lost 5 bases to trimming and J lost 1 base, with 8 bases between them. This CDR3 has 12 residues. CDR3 sequence: CAWADDNYGYTF. The CDR3 region has the DNA TGTGCCTGGGCAGACGATAACTATGGCTACACCTTC.

V and J are TRBV7-2 and TRBJ2-5; D is ambiguous. Trimming stripped 0 bases from V and 5 bases from J, with 10 bases between. The CDR3 consists of 14 residues. CDR1 and CDR2 from the germline V gene are SGHTA and FQGNSA. As DNA, the CDR3 is TGTGCCAGCAGCTTAGCTGTGGGGTTGGAGACCCAGTACTTC. Amino acid sequence: CASSLAVGLETQYF.

This clonotype was picked up many times. The rearrangement joins TRBV4-2 to TRBJ2-2, with D perhaps matching TRBD1 (6 bases). The ends were cut back, 0 bases at V and 6 bases at J, with 8 bases in the middle. The length of the CDR3 is 14 residues. CDR1 is LGHNA, CDR2 YNFKEQ, per germline. The CDR3 spells CASSQDPGAGELFF. CDR3 bases: TGTGCCAGCAGCCAAGATCCAGGGGCCGGGGAGCTGTTTTTT.

The rearrangement links TRBV5-1 to TRBJ2-3; unclear D gene. V dropped 2 bases and J dropped 2 bases, with 15 bases sitting between them. Germline lookup yields CDR1 SGHRS and CDR2 YFSETQ. This CDR3 spans 16 amino acids. The CDR3 reads CASSFNRGGDTDTQYF. The CDR3 nucleotides are TGCGCCAGCAGCTTTAATCGAGGCGGAGACACAGATACGCAGTATTTT.

This clonotype was observed at least ten times. This rearrangement joins TRBV20-1 to TRBJ2-1; TRBD1 is a possible D gene (7 bases). The germline V and J ends were trimmed by 5 bases and 8 bases, with 31 bases remaining between them. The CDR3 is 18 residues long. Germline V CDR1 and CDR2: DFQATT, SNEGSKA (reference sequence). CDR3 DNA sequence: TGCAGTGCTCTTCGGAGACAGGGACTCCAAATTACGGGCGATGAGCAGTTCTTC. This sequence encodes CSALRRQGLQITGDEQFF.

This CDR3 reads CASSVAPGLSYEQYF. The CDR3 coding sequence is TGTGCCAGCAGCGTAGCCCCGGGTCTCTCCTACGAGCAGTACTTC. This chain connects TRBV9 to TRBJ2-7; D gene unclear. The CDR3 has 15 residues. Germline assignment: CDR1 SGDLS and CDR2 YYNGEE. Trimming removed 0 bases at V and 0 bases at J, with 10 bases between.

On this clonotype: It may be a read error: a sequence one base away is much more abundant. The chain employs TRBV6-5 and TRBJ2-1; TRBD1 aligns across 9 bases. The CDR3 has 13 amino acids. Per the germline V gene, CDR1 is MNHEY and CDR2 is SVGAGI. CDR3 nucleotides: TGTGCCAGCAGCTTCGACAGGGGGAATGAGCAGCTCTTC. Amino acids: CASSFDRGNEQLF.

This clonotype has more than one count but fewer than ten. The gene calls are TRBV6-1 and TRBJ2-2; possible D gene TRBD1, 6 bases. The CDR3 is made up of 14 amino acids. V was clipped by 6 bases and J by 5 bases, with 13 bases between them. Germline CDR1 is MNHNS and CDR2 is SASEGT. Here the CDR3 reads CASSGVGATGELFF. CDR3 bases: TGTGCCAGCAGCGGCGTGGGGGCAACCGGGGAGCTGTTTTTT.

The sample holds many counts of this clonotype. This chain uses TRBV4-1 with TRBJ2-2, with 9 bases aligning to TRBD2. The CDR3 runs to 17 residues. V lost 1 base, J lost 2 bases, and 5 bases stayed unmatched. Per germline, CDR1 MGHRA and CDR2 YSYEKL. The CDR3 nucleotides are TGCGCCAGCAGCCAAGGTGAACTAGCGGGCAACACCGGGGAGCTGTTTTTT. The encoded protein is CASSQGELAGNTGELFF.

This clonotype is medium-sized. For the CDR3, the DNA is TGTGCCATCCTACTAGACCCGGGGTCGGGACAGGGAGTTTTTTACGCTGAAGCTTTCTTT. Translating it yields CAILLDPGSGQGVFYAEAFF. The chain joins TRBV6-1 to TRBJ1-1, with 9 bases lining up with TRBD1. CDR1 is MNHNS and CDR2 is SASEGT in the germline V gene. The junction had 30 bases not matched to a gene; V was cut back by 10 bases and J by 6 bases. The CDR3 is made up of 20 amino acids.

The rearrangement links TRBV6-1 to TRBJ2-1; 9 bases are shared with TRBD2. Germline CDR1 is MNHNS and CDR2 is SASEGT. CDR3 length equals 16 residues. V shed 7 bases, J shed 7 bases, and the junction held 14 bases outside the gene matches. CDR3 amino acids: CASIRTGRGGRNEQFF. The DNA for the CDR3 is TGTGCCAGCATCCGAACGGGGCGGGGGGGCAGAAATGAGCAGTTCTTC.

This clonotype was detected many times. This sequence joins TRBV5-4 and TRBJ2-1, with 8 bases identical to TRBD2. V lost 5 bases to trimming and J lost 4 bases; unmatched junction nucleotides: 5. This CDR3 has 14 amino acids. Germline V lookup: CDR1 SGHNT, CDR2 YYREEE (reference sequence). The CDR3 DNA reads as TGTGCCAGCAGAGCGACTAGCGCTTACAATGAGCAGTTCTTC. Protein product: CASRATSAYNEQFF.

This clonotype was seen ten or more times. The chain carries TRBV27 and TRBJ2-7, with D possibly being TRBD1 (6 bases). The CDR3 contains 15 residues. Germline CDR1 reads MNHEY; CDR2 reads SMNVEV (reference sequence). V was cut by 5 bases and J by 2 bases, with 16 bases left in between. Written as DNA, the CDR3 is TGTGCCAGCAGTCCAACCCCGGACAGCGCCTACGAGCAGTACTTC. Its protein product is CASSPTPDSAYEQYF.

The table lists this clonotype with a count of one. The rearrangement links TRBV29-1 to TRBJ2-5, with unresolved D. From germline, CDR1 is SQVTM and CDR2 ANQGSEA. The V and J ends lost 7 bases and 4 bases respectively, with 16 bases between them. CDR3 size: 13 residues. The CDR3 DNA follows: TGCAGCGATTGGCGCGGTATAGGAGAGACCCAGTACTTC. It specifies CSDWRGIGETQYF.

This clonotype occurred a few times. This sequence joins TRBV7-2 and TRBJ1-2; perhaps TRBD1 as D (5 bases). This CDR3 region has 15 residues. The germline gives CDR1 SGHTA, CDR2 FQGNSA. Between the trimmed V and J ends, which lost 0 bases and 4 bases, there was a span of 12 bases. As DNA, the CDR3 is TGTGCCAGCAGCTTAGCGCCAGGGTTGAGCTATGGCTACACCTTC. Amino acids: CASSLAPGLSYGYTF.

This clonotype was detected ten times or more. The chain combines TRBV20-1 with TRBJ1-2; D is undetermined. The V gene's germline CDR1 is DFQATT and CDR2 SNEGSKA (reference sequence). The CDR3 runs to 10 residues. Trimming removed 3 bases from V and 5 bases from J, with 4 bases in between. CDR3: CSASEYGYTF. CDR3 coding DNA: TGCAGTGCTAGTGAATATGGCTACACCTTC.

Of note for this clonotype: A much larger clone lies a single base off, so this may be a read error. It is likely a read error, because the conserved phenylalanine at the end of the CDR3 is missing. The chain employs TRBV20-1 and TRBJ2-3; 9 bases map to TRBD1. V shed 4 bases, J shed 6 bases, and the junction held 8 bases outside the gene matches. The CDR3 spans 14 residues. Per germline, CDR1 DFQATT and CDR2 SNEGSKA (reference sequence). Here the CDR3 reads CSAISDRGTDTQYS. CDR3 in DNA: TGCAGTGCTATCTCGGACAGGGGAACGGATACGCAGTATTCT.

With regard to this clonotype: A much larger clone differs by one base, so this may be a read error. V usage is TRBV12-3 or TRBV12-4 and J usage is TRBJ1-1; D not resolved. This CDR3 is built from 14 residues. In nucleotides, the CDR3 is TGTACCAGCAGGTCTTTCGCCTCGAACACTGAAGCTTTCTTT. It translates to CTSRSFASNTEAFF.

There are many counts of this clonotype. This sequence joins TRBV5-5 and TRBJ1-6; D is possibly TRBD1 (6 bases). This CDR3 has 15 amino acids. Germline V gene data show CDR1 as SGHKS and CDR2 as YYEKEE (reference sequence). V dropped 4 bases and J dropped 9 bases, with 17 bases sitting between them. The CDR3: CASSHREARGSPLHF. CDR3 DNA: TGTGCCAGCAGCCACCGGGAGGCCAGGGGTTCACCCCTCCACTTT. Together with reference TRBV5-5 and TRBJ1-6, the CDR3 gives the full variable domain: DAGVTQSPTHLIKTRGQQVTLRCSPISGHKSVSWYQQVLGQGPQFIFQYYEKEERGRGNFPDRFSARQFPNYSSELNVNALLLGDSALYLCASSHREARGSPLHFGNGTRLTVT.

The chain links TRBV7-9 to TRBJ1-6; D ambiguous. Per germline, CDR1 SEHNR and CDR2 FQNEAQ (reference sequence). The CDR3 runs 13 residues. V lost 3 bases, J lost 5 bases, and 5 bases lay in between. CDR3 loop: CASSFLDNSPLHF. The CDR3 coding sequence is TGTGCCAGCAGCTTTTTGGATAATTCACCCCTCCACTTT.

This chain uses TRBV12-3 or TRBV12-4 with TRBJ1-4; 7 nucleotides line up with TRBD1. This CDR3 has 15 amino acids. The trim removed 5 bases at V and 4 bases at J, leaving 7 bases unmatched. This CDR3 reads CASSTGTAFNEKLFF. In DNA, the CDR3 is TGTGCCAGCAGTACCGGGACAGCTTTTAATGAAAAACTGTTTTTT.

This clonotype appeared a few times. The chain recombines TRBV5-1 with TRBJ2-3; 10 bases map to TRBD1. This CDR3 has 14 residues. J was trimmed by 5 bases and V by 2 bases; bases with no gene match: 2. Germline lookup yields CDR1 SGHRS and CDR2 YFSETQ. CDR3 coding DNA: TGCGCCAGCAGCTTCGGACAGGGGGGAGATACGCAGTATTTT. Encoded protein: CASSFGQGGDTQYF.

This rearrangement joins TRBV5-1 to TRBJ2-5, with D hard to call. The CDR3 runs 14 residues. The ends were cut back, 0 bases at V and 2 bases at J, with 8 bases in the middle. The germline V gene has CDR1 SGHRS and CDR2 YFSETQ. Here the CDR3 reads CASSLAGLQETQYF. In DNA, the CDR3 is TGCGCCAGCAGCTTGGCAGGATTGCAAGAGACCCAGTACTTC.

As to this clonotype: Because it lacks the conserved phenylalanine or tryptophan at the end, this CDR3 is likely a read error. The chain couples TRBV27 to TRBJ1-4; perhaps TRBD1 as D (6 bases). Germline-derived CDR1 and CDR2 are MNHEY and SMNVEV (reference sequence). Trimming left V 5 bases short and J 6 bases short, with 25 bases between. The CDR3 totals 18 residues. Here the CDR3 reads CASSRGQFNAPGDEKLFL. The CDR3 DNA reads as TGTGCCAGCAGTCGCGGACAGTTTAACGCCCCGGGGGATGAAAAACTGTTTTTA.